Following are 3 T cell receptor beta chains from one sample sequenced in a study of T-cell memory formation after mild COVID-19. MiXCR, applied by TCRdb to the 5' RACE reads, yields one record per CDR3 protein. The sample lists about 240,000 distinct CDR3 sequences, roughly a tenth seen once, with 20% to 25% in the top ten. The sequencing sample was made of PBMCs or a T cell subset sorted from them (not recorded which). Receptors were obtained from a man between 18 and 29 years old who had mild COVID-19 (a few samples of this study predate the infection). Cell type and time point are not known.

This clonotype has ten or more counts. In nucleotides, the CDR3 is TGCGCCAGCAGCTTGTCTGCCGGCGACGATGAGCAGTTCTTC. Its protein product is CASSLSAGDDEQFF. The genes are TRBV5-1 and TRBJ2-1; D is unclear. The V end lost 1 base, the J end lost 8 bases, and 13 bases lay between the germline ends. Germline lookup yields CDR1 SGHRS and CDR2 YFSETQ. The CDR3 extends over 14 amino acids. Full variable domain (rest looked up from reference TRBV5-1 and TRBJ2-1): KAGVTQTPRYLIKTRGQQVTLSCSPISGHRSVSWYQQTPGQGLQFLFEYFSETQRNKGNFPGRFSGRQFSNSRSEMNVSTLELGDSALYLCASSLSAGDDEQFFGPGTRLTVL.

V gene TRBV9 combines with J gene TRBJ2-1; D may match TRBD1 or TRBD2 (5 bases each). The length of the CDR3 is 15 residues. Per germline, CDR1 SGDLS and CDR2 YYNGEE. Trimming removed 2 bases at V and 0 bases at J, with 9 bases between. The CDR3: CASSVRDRSYNEQFF. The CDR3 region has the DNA TGTGCCAGCAGCGTGAGGGACCGCTCCTACAATGAGCAGTTCTTC.

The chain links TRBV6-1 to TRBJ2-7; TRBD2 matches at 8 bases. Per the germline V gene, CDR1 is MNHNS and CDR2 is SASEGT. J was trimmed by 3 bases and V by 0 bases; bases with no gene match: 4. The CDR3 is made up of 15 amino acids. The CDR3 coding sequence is TGTGCCAGCAGTGAAGCTCCAAGCGGGGGCTACGAGCAGTACGTC. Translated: CASSEAPSGGYEQYV.